Listed below are T cell receptor beta chains from one sample, sequenced in a study of shared clonotypes between healthy human individuals. The data were produced by immunoSEQ multiplex PCR, yet TCRdb's version contains in-frame clones alone and is incomplete. The table shows about 980,000 clones, with approximately 80% occurring only once. Sequenced input: memory CD4+ T cells sorted from blood. Receptors originate from a man aged 18 to 35 in good health. Both conserved end residues are part of each CDR3. A D gene is named only where the DNA matches it firmly. A clone size is listed for some rows: how often the clone was seen (once, few, many), or a class if it is expanded.

CDR3aa,CDR3nt,abundance,j_gene,d_gene,v_gene
CASSLDGTGRPAFF,TGTGCCAGCAGCTTAGACGGGACAGGGCGGCCAGCTTTCTTT,.,TRBJ1-1,TRBD1,TRBV7-2
CASSGQGDGYTF,TGCGCCAGCTCCGGACAGGGAGATGGCTACACCTTC,.,TRBJ1-2,TRBD1,TRBV5-1
CASSEYLAGGPNEQFF,TGCGCCAGCAGTGAGTACTTAGCGGGAGGGCCGAATGAGCAGTTCTTC,.,TRBJ2-1,TRBD2,TRBV10-1
CASSGSGRDTGELFF,TGCGCCAGCAGCGGAAGCGGGAGAGACACCGGGGAGCTGTTTTTT,.,TRBJ2-2,TRBD2,TRBV5-1
CSVEVIEGAIQYF,TGCAGCGTTGAAGTAATCGAGGGAGCGATCCAGTACTTC,.,TRBJ2-5,.,TRBV29-1
CASTRGLAQETQYF,TGTGCCAGCACCAGAGGACTAGCGCAAGAGACCCAGTACTTC,once,TRBJ2-5,TRBD2,TRBV6-1
CASSGWGPNYGYTF,TGTGCCAGCAGCGGATGGGGGCCTAACTATGGCTACACCTTC,.,TRBJ1-2,.,TRBV5-6
CASSNRGNYGYTF,TGTGCCAGCAGTAACAGGGGAAACTATGGCTACACCTTC,.,TRBJ1-2,TRBD1,TRBV2
CASVKGLAGGDNEQFF,TGTGCCAGCGTCAAGGGACTAGCGGGGGGTGACAATGAGCAGTTCTTC,.,TRBJ2-1,TRBD2,TRBV5-4
CASSRQGGDTEAFF,TGTGCCAGCAGCCGACAGGGGGGGGACACTGAAGCTTTCTTT,few,TRBJ1-1,TRBD1,TRBV4-2
CASSTGTTSGTQYF,TGTGCCAGCAGCACCGGGACAACTTCGGGTACGCAGTATTTT,.,TRBJ2-3,.,TRBV5-5
CASSLAGTAGSNEKLFF,TGCGCCAGCAGCTTGGCCGGGACGGCCGGAAGTAATGAAAAACTGTTTTTT,.,TRBJ1-4,.,TRBV5-1
CASSATGTANSPLHF,TGTGCCAGCAGCGCCACCGGGACAGCAAATTCACCCCTCCACTTT,once,TRBJ1-6,TRBD1,TRBV9
CASSLGDSAYGYTF,TGTGCCAGCAGCTTGGGGGACAGTGCTTATGGCTACACCTTC,.,TRBJ1-2,TRBD1,TRBV7-9
CASSRTGTGHGYTF,TGTGCCAGTAGTAGGACCGGGACAGGTCATGGCTACACCTTC,.,TRBJ1-2,TRBD1,TRBV19
CASSYSAGDAGVVNIQYF,TGTGCCAGCAGTTACTCCGCGGGGGATGCAGGGGTGGTAAACATTCAGTACTTC,.,TRBJ2-4,.,TRBV6-7
CASSYPWPGDNEQFF,TGTGCCAGCAGTTACCCCTGGCCTGGGGACAATGAGCAGTTCTTC,.,TRBJ2-1,.,TRBV6-6
CASSENLGTVGGYTF,TGTGCCAGCAGTGAAAACCTAGGGACAGTCGGCGGCTACACCTTC,.,TRBJ1-2,TRBD1,TRBV25-1
CASSPLWASNQPQHF,TGTGCCAGCAGCCCGTTATGGGCTAGCAATCAGCCCCAGCATTTT,.,TRBJ1-5,.,TRBV7-8
CASSFDLGETQYF,TGCGCCAGCAGCTTCGACCTGGGAGAGACCCAGTACTTC,.,TRBJ2-5,.,TRBV5-1
CASTRQVGTEAFF,TGTGCCAGCACCCGTCAGGTTGGCACTGAAGCTTTCTTT,once,TRBJ1-1,.,TRBV7-9
CASSIPEGTQYF,TGTGCCAGTAGTATTCCCGAGGGGACCCAGTACTTC,.,TRBJ2-5,.,TRBV19
CASSLGYGSYNSPLHF,TGTGCCAGCAGTTTGGGATACGGCTCCTATAATTCACCCCTCCACTTT,.,TRBJ1-6,.,TRBV6-5
CASSEGTGQNQPQHF,TGTGCCAGCAGTGAAGGGACAGGGCAAAATCAGCCCCAGCATTTT,.,TRBJ1-5,TRBD1,TRBV6-1
CSGDPEGEQYF,TGCAGTGGGGACCCTGAGGGCGAGCAGTACTTC,.,TRBJ2-7,.,TRBV20-1
CASRPTQPTDTQYF,TGTGCCAGCAGGCCTACTCAACCCACAGATACGCAGTATTTT,.,TRBJ2-3,.,TRBV7-9
CASSLVIGGRSSVNTEAFF,TGCGCCAGCAGCTTGGTAATAGGGGGCAGAAGTTCGGTGAACACTGAAGCTTTCTTT,.,TRBJ1-1,TRBD1,TRBV5-1
CASSPVELTGLDHRAKNIQYF,TGTGCCAGCAGCCCCGTTGAGCTGACAGGGCTCGACCACCGAGCCAAAAACATTCAGTACTTC,.,TRBJ2-4,TRBD1,TRBV28
CASSLQGAGGYGYTF,TGTGCCAGCAGTTTACAGGGGGCAGGGGGCTATGGCTACACCTTC,.,TRBJ1-2,TRBD1,TRBV28
CASSESRMGFRVTGNTIYF,TGTGCCAGCAGTGAATCCCGCATGGGGTTTCGGGTAACTGGAAACACCATATATTTT,.,TRBJ1-3,.,TRBV6-1
CASLRAPQDHGYTF,TGTGCCAGCCTTAGGGCCCCTCAAGACCATGGCTACACCTTC,once,TRBJ1-2,.,TRBV6-6
CASSRELVGETQYF,TGTGCCAGCAGCCGAGAACTGGTAGGGGAGACCCAGTACTTC,.,TRBJ2-5,.,TRBV14
CASSAPTGVWGTLTDETQYF,TGTGCCAGTAGTGCCCCGACAGGGGTCTGGGGCACCCTTACCGACGAGACCCAGTACTTC,.,TRBJ2-5,TRBD1,TRBV19
CATPPWTGGSRVYEQYF,TGCGCCACTCCTCCCTGGACAGGGGGCTCAAGGGTGTACGAGCAGTACTTC,.,TRBJ2-7,TRBD1,TRBV5-1
CASSLPQGARYEQYF,TGTGCCAGCAGCTTGCCCCAGGGGGCTCGATACGAGCAGTACTTC,.,TRBJ2-7,TRBD1,TRBV5-4
CASSPGQGTTLHEQYF,TGTGCCAGCAGCCCCGGACAGGGGACCACTTTACATGAGCAGTACTTC,once,TRBJ2-7,TRBD1,TRBV7-9
CASSPSSYEQYF,TGTGCCAGCAGTCCAAGCTCCTACGAGCAGTACTTC,.,TRBJ2-7,.,TRBV28
CAWTRGIGQQETQYF,TGTGCCTGGACCAGGGGAATAGGGCAACAAGAGACCCAGTACTTC,.,TRBJ2-5,.,TRBV30
CASSLDPHTGELFF,TGTGCCAGCAGCTTGGACCCCCACACCGGGGAGCTGTTTTTT,.,TRBJ2-2,.,TRBV5-4